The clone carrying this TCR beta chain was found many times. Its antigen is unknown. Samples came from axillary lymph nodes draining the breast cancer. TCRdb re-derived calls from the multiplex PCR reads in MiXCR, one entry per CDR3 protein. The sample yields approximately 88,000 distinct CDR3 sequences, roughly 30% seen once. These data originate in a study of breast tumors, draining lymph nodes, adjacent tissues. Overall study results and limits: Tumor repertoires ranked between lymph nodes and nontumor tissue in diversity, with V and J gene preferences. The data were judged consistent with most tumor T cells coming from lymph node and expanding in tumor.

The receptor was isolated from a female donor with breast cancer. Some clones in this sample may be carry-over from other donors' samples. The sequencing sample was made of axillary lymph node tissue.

The CDR3 nucleotides are TGTGCCAGCAGCCCTGGACTAGCGGGCCGAGCCAAAAACATTCAGTACTTC. Translating gives CASSPGLAGRAKNIQYF. The chain couples TRBV7-8 to TRBJ2-4; 11 bases are a match to TRBD2. The CDR3 has 17 amino acids. Germline V gene sequence: CDR1 SGHVS, CDR2 FQNEAQ. With V trimmed by 5 bases and J by 0 bases, 6 bases remained unmatched.